What follows are 20 T cell receptor beta chains derived from one specimen sequenced in a study of CD8 T cells in Susac syndrome. RNA amounts of roughly 0.5 to 1 ug underwent reverse transcription with random hexamers. TCRdb ran MiXCR on the immunoSEQ multiplex PCR reads and lists one entry per CDR3 protein. In the table there are around 130,000 distinct CDR3 sequences, 90% to 95% of which are singletons. Material: CD8+ T cells from PBMCs. The receptors shown here come from a human donor with multiple sclerosis.

This chain links TRBV3-1 with TRBJ2-5; D unresolved. Trimming removed 5 bases at V and 1 base at J, with 11 bases between. The V gene's germline CDR1 is LGHDT and CDR2 YNNKEL (reference sequence). The CDR3 totals 14 residues. CDR3 amino acids: CASSYGPIQETQYF. The DNA of the CDR3 is TGTGCCAGCAGCTATGGACCAATCCAAGAGACCCAGTACTTC.

V gene TRBV12-3 or TRBV12-4 combines with J gene TRBJ1-6; D may be TRBD1 (5 bases). V shed 4 bases and J shed 2 bases, with 12 bases lying between them. The CDR3 spans 16 residues. The CDR3 spells CASSSGIGTYNSPLHF. CDR3 nucleotides: TGTGCCAGCAGTTCAGGGATTGGCACCTATAATTCACCCCTCCACTTT.

The genes are TRBV13 and TRBJ1-3; D is ambiguous. V lost 5 bases to trimming and J lost 0 bases, with 11 bases between them. The CDR3 has 15 residues. Germline V gene lookup returns CDR1 PRHDT and CDR2 FYEKMQ (reference sequence). The DNA of the CDR3 is TGTGCCAGCAGCCCAGCCCCGGGCTCTGGAAACACCATATATTTT. It specifies CASSPAPGSGNTIYF.

The chain is built from TRBV7-2 and TRBJ2-7, with D tentatively TRBD1 (6 bases). The germline V gene encodes CDR1 SGHTA and CDR2 FQGNSA. With 1 base removed from V and 5 bases from J, the gap between germline ends came to 12 bases. The CDR3 contains 14 residues. The CDR3 protein is CASSLGWDKDEQYF. In DNA form, the CDR3 reads TGTGCCAGCAGCTTAGGGTGGGACAAGGACGAGCAGTACTTC.

The V gene is TRBV3-1, the J gene TRBJ2-2; 8 positions agree with TRBD2. CDR3 length equals 14 residues. Trimming took 6 bases from V and 6 from J; bases not matched to a gene: 6. Per germline, CDR1 LGHDT and CDR2 YNNKEL (reference sequence). CDR3 sequence: CASRPGTSAGELFF. CDR3 nucleotide sequence: TGTGCCAGCAGGCCCGGGACTAGTGCCGGGGAGCTGTTTTTT.

The chain is built from TRBV6-2 or TRBV6-3 and TRBJ2-7; D gene uncertain. This CDR3 region has 17 residues. V shed 6 bases and J shed 0 bases, with 21 bases lying between them. Germline-derived CDR1 and CDR2 are MNHEY and SVGEGT. In nucleotides, the CDR3 is TGTGCCAGCAGCACAGACATTAACCAACCCATCTCCTACGAGCAGTACTTC. Translated: CASSTDINQPISYEQYF.

The rearrangement joins TRBV12-5 to TRBJ2-4; D may be TRBD2 (6 bases). Germline lookup yields CDR1 LGHNT and CDR2 FRNRAP. With 1 base removed from V and 7 bases from J, the gap between germline ends came to 11 bases. The CDR3 has 14 residues. CDR3 region: CASGLGLTSNIQYF. Written as DNA, the CDR3 is TGTGCTAGTGGTTTGGGATTGACTAGTAACATTCAGTACTTC. The full variable domain, in which reference TRBV12-5 and TRBJ2-4 provide the parts outside the CDR3, is DARVTQTPRHKVTEMGQEVTMRCQPILGHNTVFWYRQTMMQGLELLAYFRNRAPLDDSGMPKDRFSAEMPDATLATLKIQPSEPRDSAVYFCASGLGLTSNIQYFGAGTRLSVL.

This clonotype came up once. V and J are TRBV10-3 and TRBJ2-7; the D gene is possibly TRBD2 (5 bases). Trimming took 7 bases from V and 0 from J, leaving 13 bases between them. Germline CDR1 reads ENHRY; CDR2 reads SYGVKD. CDR3 length equals 14 residues. CDR3 in amino acids: CAITPDSYSYEQYF. In DNA, the CDR3 is TGTGCCATCACCCCGGACTCTTACTCCTACGAGCAGTACTTC.

The chain couples TRBV6-2 or TRBV6-3 to TRBJ2-1; the D gene is possibly TRBD1 (6 bases). The CDR3 totals 12 residues. V lost 5 bases, J lost 8 bases, and 10 bases lay in between. CDR1 and CDR2 from the germline V gene are MNHEY and SVGEGT. The CDR3 protein is CASSLRGYEQFF. CDR3 sequence (DNA): TGTGCCAGCAGTCTCAGGGGCTATGAGCAGTTCTTC.

This chain connects TRBV28 to TRBJ2-7, with D possibly matching TRBD2 (6 bases). This CDR3 is 12 amino acids long. V lost 6 bases, J lost 2 bases, and 8 bases lay in between. CDR1 MDHEN and CDR2 SYDVKM come from the germline V gene. The CDR3 DNA reads TGTGCCAGCAGGTCGGGGGCCTACGAGCAGTACTTC. This codes for CASRSGAYEQYF.

The chain couples TRBV30 to TRBJ1-6, with a weak D call TRBD1 (5 bases). The CDR3 sequence is 16 residues long. The ends were cut back, 0 bases at V and 8 bases at J, with 17 bases in the middle. The germline V gene has CDR1 GTSNPN and CDR2 SVGIG (reference sequence). CDR3 in amino acids: CAWSVTPEGIDSPLHF. DNA of the CDR3: TGTGCCTGGAGTGTGACTCCGGAGGGGATCGATTCACCCCTCCACTTT.

The V call is TRBV4-3, the J call TRBJ1-2; D perhaps matches TRBD1 (5 bases). Germline V gives CDR1 LGHNA, CDR2 YSLEER. This CDR3 region has 14 residues. V lost 1 base and J 8 bases, leaving 14 bases between the germline ends. The CDR3 nucleotides read TGCGCCAGCAGCCAAGGGGGCCTCCATGAGGGCTACACCTTC. It specifies CASSQGGLHEGYTF.

The chain combines TRBV6-5 with TRBJ2-1; perhaps D is TRBD1 or TRBD2 (5 bases each). The CDR3 is made up of 15 amino acids. Germline V gene lookup returns CDR1 MNHEY and CDR2 SVGAGI. Deletions cut 8 bases from V and 2 bases from J, with 16 bases between. The CDR3 DNA follows: TGTGCCAGCTCTCTAGAGGGGAGTACCTACAATGAGCAGTTCTTC. Its protein product is CASSLEGSTYNEQFF.

The chain combines TRBV29-1 with TRBJ2-5; D is perhaps TRBD1 (5 bases). Per germline, CDR1 SQVTM and CDR2 ANQGSEA. The germline V and J ends were trimmed by 6 bases and 2 bases, with 10 bases remaining between them. The CDR3 covers 12 residues. The CDR3 protein is CSVTDRQETQYF. In DNA form, the CDR3 reads TGCAGCGTCACCGACAGACAAGAGACCCAGTACTTC. The variable domain in full, with the rest retrieved from reference TRBV29-1 and TRBJ2-5, is SAVISQKPSRDICQRGTSLTIQCQVDSQVTMMFWYRQQPGQSLTLIATANQGSEATYESGFVIDKFPISRPNLTFSTLTVSNMSPEDSSIYLCSVTDRQETQYFGPGTRLLVL.

This chain uses TRBV5-1 with TRBJ2-7, with 12 bases fitting TRBD1. The V segment lost 3 bases and the J segment 5 bases; nucleotides outside the gene matches: 6. The CDR3 contains 15 residues. Germline loops: CDR1 SGHRS, CDR2 YFSETQ. The CDR3 coding sequence is TGCGCCAGCAGCTGGGGGACAGGGGGCGTCGACGAGCAGTACTTC. The encoded protein is CASSWGTGGVDEQYF.

The V gene is TRBV27, the J gene TRBJ2-7; 8 bases map to TRBD2. V lost 3 bases to trimming and J lost 2 bases; unmatched junction nucleotides: 3. This CDR3 comprises 14 residues. The germline V gene encodes CDR1 MNHEY and CDR2 SMNVEV (reference sequence). CDR3 sequence: CASSLAGGPYEQYF. The CDR3 bases are TGTGCCAGCAGTTTGGCGGGAGGCCCCTACGAGCAGTACTTC.

This chain connects TRBV27 to TRBJ1-1; no reliable D call. CDR1 MNHEY and CDR2 SMNVEV come from the germline V gene (reference sequence). This CDR3 contains 14 residues. V lost 0 bases and J lost 3, with 8 bases in between. The CDR3 reads CASSLSPYYTEAFF. The CDR3 nucleotides read TGTGCCAGCAGTTTATCACCGTATTACACTGAAGCTTTCTTT.

The genes are TRBV4-1 and TRBJ2-1; maybe TRBD2 (5 bases). Germline CDR1 is MGHRA and CDR2 is YSYEKL. The CDR3 covers 17 residues. Between the trimmed V and J ends, which lost 1 base and 2 bases, there was a span of 15 bases. The CDR3, as DNA: TGCGCCAGCAGCCAAGTTGAAGCAGGAGGTCCCTACAATGAGCAGTTCTTC. Protein product: CASSQVEAGGPYNEQFF.

The chain recombines TRBV27 with TRBJ1-1; D uncertain. The germline V gene encodes CDR1 MNHEY and CDR2 SMNVEV (reference sequence). This CDR3 spans 12 amino acids. The V gene lost 9 bases and the J gene lost 0 bases, with 8 bases spanning the gap. The CDR3 DNA follows: TGTGCCAGTGGATCCCTGAACACTGAAGCTTTCTTT. It yields the protein CASGSLNTEAFF.

This clonotype occurred a few times. The chain combines TRBV4-3 with TRBJ2-1; the match to TRBD2 covers 8 bases. Per the germline V gene, CDR1 is LGHNA and CDR2 is YSLEER. The CDR3 covers 16 residues. With 0 bases clipped from V and 10 bases from J, the junction kept 11 bases outside the gene matches. CDR3 nucleotides: TGCGCCAGCAGCCAAGAAGGAGCGGGAGCCCTCAGGGAGCAGTTCTTC. Translating gives CASSQEGAGALREQFF.